This TCR beta chain is drawn from a study of TIL therapy for anti-PD-1-resistant metastatic lung cancer. Looking at the study overall: Median tumor PD-L1 proportion score was approximately 6.3%.

The immunoSEQ assay was v3. The assay was immunoSEQ multiplex PCR, and TCRdb's table has in-frame clones only and misses some. The repertoire holds 95,000 or so clones, with around three fifths as singletons. The ends were cut back, 1 base at V and 5 bases at J, with 11 bases in the middle. The CDR3 totals 14 residues. CDR1 and CDR2 (germline): KGHSH, LQKENI. Stated time point: pre-treatment sample, taken before nivolumab and TIL therapy. The tumor samples were excised metastases, mostly pleural nodules or supraclavicular lymph nodes. The chain employs TRBV18 and TRBJ2-5; D is perhaps TRBD1 or TRBD2 (6 bases each). The sequencing used tumor tissue, collected at baseline. The receptor was isolated from a person aged 25-79 years with non-small cell lung cancer. The CDR3 loop reads CASSPQQGGETQYF. CDR3 DNA: TGTGCCAGCTCACCACAACAGGGAGGTGAGACCCAGTACTTC.